The 32 T cell receptor beta chains below all came from one sample that was sequenced in a study of CD8 T cells in Susac syndrome. Reverse transcription of roughly 0.45 to 1 ug RNA was performed with random hexamers. From the immunoSEQ multiplex PCR reads, TCRdb called clonotypes with MiXCR, one entry per CDR3 protein. The sample shows roughly 150,000 distinct CDR3 sequences, less than 97% of them seen only once. Sequenced: CD8+ T cells from PBMCs. The receptors stem from a human donor with multiple sclerosis.

Only one count was recorded for this clonotype. This rearrangement joins TRBV27 to TRBJ2-5, with TRBD2 identical over 7 bases. With 4 bases clipped from V and 4 bases from J, the junction kept 12 bases outside the gene matches. There are 16 residues in the CDR3. The V gene's germline CDR1 is MNHEY and CDR2 SMNVEV (reference sequence). The DNA of the CDR3 is TGTGCCAGCAGTTCAGGACTAGTTCTTACCCTAGAGACCCAGTACTTC. Amino acid sequence: CASSSGLVLTLETQYF.

The chain carries TRBV27 and TRBJ1-1, with unresolved D. CDR3 length equals 12 residues. Trimming pared 3 bases from V and 6 bases from J, leaving 8 bases between. Germline CDR1 is MNHEY and CDR2 is SMNVEV (reference sequence). In DNA, the CDR3 is TGTGCCAGCAGTTTGAAAGGCGCTGAAGCTTTCTTT. Translated, it gives CASSLKGAEAFF.

V usage is TRBV5-1 and J usage is TRBJ1-2, with unresolved D. CDR3 length equals 13 residues. Germline CDR1 reads SGHRS; CDR2 reads YFSETQ. Deletions cut 5 bases from V and 1 base from J, with 9 bases between. The CDR3 region has the DNA TGCGCCAGCAGTGAAGACGGTAACTATGGCTACACCTTC. Protein sequence: CASSEDGNYGYTF.

In this sample, this clonotype turned up once. The chain links TRBV29-1 to TRBJ2-3; 9 bases agree with TRBD1. CDR1 SQVTM and CDR2 ANQGSEA come from the germline V gene. J lost 1 base, V lost 6 bases, and 5 bases had no gene match. The CDR3 is made up of 14 amino acids. In DNA, the CDR3 is TGCAGCGTCGCCCGACAGGGGGGCACAGATACGCAGTATTTT. Its translation is CSVARQGGTDTQYF.

The chain is built from TRBV7-2 and TRBJ2-7, with 13 bases fitting TRBD2. The germline V gene encodes CDR1 SGHTA and CDR2 FQGNSA. V shed 4 bases and J 3 bases; nucleotides not matched to a gene: 3. CDR3 length: 15 residues. The CDR3, as DNA: TGTGCCAGCAGCTCAGGACTAGCGGGGGTCTACGAGCAGTACTTC. Translating gives CASSSGLAGVYEQYF.

The gene calls are TRBV9 and TRBJ2-1; 8 nucleotides match TRBD1. Germline V gene sequence: CDR1 SGDLS, CDR2 YYNGEE. Trimming at V came to 3 bases and at J to 0 bases, leaving 8 bases not matched to a gene. There are 17 residues in the CDR3. This CDR3 is CASSARTGFTSYNEQFF. The CDR3 nucleotides read TGTGCCAGCAGCGCCCGGACAGGGTTTACCTCCTACAATGAGCAGTTCTTC.

The rearrangement joins TRBV12-3 or TRBV12-4 to TRBJ2-3, with unresolved D. The CDR3 has 13 residues. With 3 bases removed from V and 4 bases from J, the gap between germline ends came to 8 bases. CDR3 in DNA: TGTGCCAGCAGTTTGATGATCGCAGATACGCAGTATTTT. The encoded protein is CASSLMIADTQYF.

The genes are TRBV21-1 and TRBJ2-7; the table's D call, TRBD1, was not checked against the DNA. TRBV21-1 has pseudogene status. This CDR3 region has 15 residues. CDR3 coding DNA: TGTGCCACCTCACTATGGACAGGTAATATCTACGAGCAGTACGTC. Protein: CATSLWTGNIYEQYV.

J is TRBJ2-1 and V is TRBV7-9; D possibly corresponds to TRBD2 (5 bases). This CDR3 comprises 14 residues. V was shortened by 1 base and J by 5 bases, with 9 bases between the two germline ends. Germline loops: CDR1 SEHNR, CDR2 FQNEAQ (reference sequence). CDR3 nucleotide sequence: TGTGCCAGCAGCTTAGGGCGAGGGAACAATGAGCAGTTCTTC. Protein sequence: CASSLGRGNNEQFF.

The V gene is TRBV11-2, the J gene TRBJ2-7; possibly TRBD1 for D (5 bases). The germline gives CDR1 SGHAT, CDR2 FQNNGV. The CDR3 length is 12 residues. The ends were cut back, 1 base at V and 6 bases at J, with 7 bases in the middle. This CDR3 is CASSLATVEQYF. CDR3 DNA sequence: TGTGCCAGCAGCTTAGCGACAGTCGAGCAGTACTTC.

CDR3 sequence: CSVDPSKDTLGTDTQYF. The CDR3 DNA is TGCAGCGTTGATCCCAGCAAGGACACGCTTGGCACAGATACGCAGTATTTT. The rearrangement joins TRBV29-1 to TRBJ2-3; possible D gene TRBD1, 5 bases. Between the trimmed V and J ends, which lost 3 bases and 1 base, there was a span of 20 bases. Germline V gene data show CDR1 as SQVTM and CDR2 as ANQGSEA. The CDR3 totals 17 residues.

The chain has TRBV4-1 and TRBJ1-5, with D tentatively TRBD1 (5 bases). V gave up 0 bases and J gave up 5 bases, with 11 bases separating them. The germline V gene encodes CDR1 MGHRA and CDR2 YSYEKL. The CDR3 totals 15 residues. CDR3 sequence: CASSQETGGHQPQHF. The DNA for the CDR3 is TGCGCCAGCAGCCAAGAAACAGGCGGGCATCAGCCCCAGCATTTT.

This clonotype came up once. The gene calls are TRBV5-1 and TRBJ2-1; TRBD1 agrees at 8 bases. Germline trimming cut 0 bases from V and 12 bases from J; bases unmatched to any gene: 8. There are 14 residues in the CDR3. Germline CDR1 SGHRS, CDR2 YFSETQ. CDR3 in DNA: TGCGCCAGCAGCTTGGGGAGACAGGGACAGGTGCAGTTCTTC. Its translation is CASSLGRQGQVQFF.

The V and J genes are TRBV29-1 and TRBJ2-5; D is undetermined. The CDR3 totals 13 residues. Germline-derived CDR1 and CDR2 are SQVTM and ANQGSEA. The V and J ends lost 4 bases and 4 bases respectively, with 13 bases between them. CDR3 in amino acids: CSVVEGLLETQYF. Here the CDR3 DNA reads TGCAGCGTTGTTGAAGGGCTGTTAGAGACCCAGTACTTC.

For the CDR3, the DNA is TGTGCCAGCAGCGTAGGGGGGACAGGAATAGAACAGCCCCAGCATTTT. It translates to CASSVGGTGIEQPQHF. The rearrangement joins TRBV9 to TRBJ1-5; TRBD1 matches at 8 bases. Trimming removed 0 bases from V and 7 bases from J; junction bases left unmatched: 9. CDR1 and CDR2 from the germline V gene are SGDLS and YYNGEE. CDR3 length: 16 residues.

The CDR3 is CASSQFPANTGELFF. DNA of the CDR3: TGCGCCAGCAGCCAATTTCCCGCGAACACCGGGGAGCTGTTTTTT. The rearrangement links TRBV4-1 to TRBJ2-2; no definite D call. Germline values: CDR1 MGHRA, CDR2 YSYEKL. The V gene lost 2 bases and the J gene lost 0 bases, with 7 bases spanning the gap. This CDR3 is 15 amino acids long.

This chain links TRBV30 with TRBJ1-1; D is possibly TRBD1 (5 bases). Trimming stripped 4 bases from V and 6 bases from J, with 9 bases between. CDR3 length equals 11 residues. From germline, CDR1 is GTSNPN and CDR2 SVGIG (reference sequence). The CDR3 nucleotides are TGTGCCTGGACCCAGGGCCCTGAAGCTTTCTTT. This encodes CAWTQGPEAFF. Full variable domain (remainder filled in from reference TRBV30 and TRBJ1-1): SQTIHQWPATLVQPVGSPLSLECTVEGTSNPNLYWYRQAAGRGLQLLFYSVGIGQISSEVPQNLSASRPQDRQFILSSKKLLLSDSGFYLCAWTQGPEAFFGQGTRLTVV.

V is TRBV5-6 and J is TRBJ2-7; the D gene is possibly TRBD2 (6 bases). The CDR3 consists of 12 residues. V gave up 3 bases and J gave up 9 bases, with 13 bases separating them. CDR1 and CDR2 from the germline V gene are SGHDT and YYEEEE. The CDR3 sequence is CASSSGGLGQYV. The CDR3 nucleotides read TGTGCCAGCAGCTCCGGGGGATTGGGGCAGTACGTC.

The genes are TRBV27 and TRBJ2-2; TRBD1 might be the D (7 bases). Germline V lookup: CDR1 MNHEY, CDR2 SMNVEV (reference sequence). V was clipped by 4 bases and J by 4 bases, with 10 bases between them. The CDR3 is 14 amino acids. As DNA, the CDR3 is TGTGCCAGCAGTTACAGGGGACTCACCGGGGAGCTGTTTTTT. Translated: CASSYRGLTGELFF.

This chain uses TRBV5-6 with TRBJ1-1, with D tentatively TRBD1 (5 bases). V gave up 2 bases and J gave up 9 bases, with 14 bases separating them. This CDR3 region has 13 residues. Germline values: CDR1 SGHDT, CDR2 YYEEEE. CDR3 amino acids: CASSLEGRAKAFF. The CDR3 DNA reads as TGTGCCAGCAGCTTAGAGGGGAGGGCGAAAGCTTTCTTT.

This CDR3 is CASSPRDSFNSPLHF. The CDR3 DNA follows: TGTGCCAGCAGCCCCCGGGACAGCTTTAATTCACCCCTCCACTTT. The chain couples TRBV11-2 to TRBJ1-6, with 7 bases aligning to TRBD1. The V segment lost 5 bases and the J segment 6 bases; nucleotides outside the gene matches: 7. The CDR3 loop spans 15 amino acids. Germline V gene sequence: CDR1 SGHAT, CDR2 FQNNGV.

The table lists this clonotype with a count of one. The genes are TRBV9 and TRBJ1-2; no clear D gene. Germline lookup yields CDR1 SGDLS and CDR2 YYNGEE. This CDR3 spans 18 amino acids. Trimming took 3 bases from V and 7 from J, leaving 28 bases between them. The CDR3 here is CASSDTLLEGYFQGGYTF. The CDR3 coding sequence is TGTGCCAGCAGCGATACCCTCCTGGAGGGTTACTTTCAAGGTGGCTACACCTTC. The full variable domain, completed using reference TRBV9 and TRBJ1-2, is DSGVTQTPKHLITATGQRVTLRCSPRSGDLSVYWYQQSLDQGLQFLIQYYNGEERAKGNILERFSAQQFPDLHSELNLSSLELGDSALYFCASSDTLLEGYFQGGYTFGSGTRLTVV.

The V call is TRBV7-9, the J call TRBJ2-7, with no clear D. CDR3 length equals 13 residues. Germline values: CDR1 SEHNR, CDR2 FQNEAQ (reference sequence). V was trimmed by 5 bases and J by 2 bases, leaving 10 bases between them. The CDR3 protein is CASSPTDAYEQYF. The CDR3 DNA reads as TGTGCCAGCAGCCCCACAGATGCCTACGAGCAGTACTTC.

This clonotype was observed a single time. The chain couples TRBV28 to TRBJ2-1; D ambiguous. CDR1 and CDR2 from the germline V gene are MDHEN and SYDVKM. This CDR3 spans 13 amino acids. Trimming pared 3 bases from V and 9 bases from J, leaving 12 bases between. CDR3 sequence (DNA): TGTGCCAGCAGTTTGACAAGCCACGGTGAGCAGTTCTTC. Amino acid sequence: CASSLTSHGEQFF.

The genes are TRBV7-8 and TRBJ2-1; D unresolved. Germline V gene lookup returns CDR1 SGHVS and CDR2 FQNEAQ. The CDR3 loop spans 15 amino acids. V dropped 3 bases and J dropped 2 bases, with 11 bases sitting between them. The CDR3 DNA reads TGTGCCAGCAGCTTTGACCAACGTCCCTACAATGAGCAGTTCTTC. Translation: CASSFDQRPYNEQFF.

The genes are TRBV11-2 and TRBJ2-5; D gene uncertain. This CDR3 spans 14 amino acids. The V end lost 5 bases, the J end lost 4 bases, and 14 bases lay between the germline ends. Germline CDR1 SGHAT, CDR2 FQNNGV. The CDR3 DNA reads TGTGCCAGCAGCGCGGCCCTCCTGGGAGAGACCCAGTACTTC. As protein: CASSAALLGETQYF. The full variable domain, in which reference TRBV11-2 and TRBJ2-5 provide the parts outside the CDR3, is EAGVAQSPRYKIIEKRQSVAFWCNPISGHATLYWYQQILGQGPKLLIQFQNNGVVDDSQLPKDRFSAERLKGVDSTLKIQPAKLEDSAVYLCASSAALLGETQYFGPGTRLLVL.

V is TRBV20-1 and J is TRBJ2-1; 13 positions match TRBD2. V lost 0 bases and J lost 3; bases outside the gene matches: 5. The CDR3 covers 17 residues. CDR1 is DFQATT and CDR2 is SNEGSKA in the germline V gene (reference sequence). The CDR3 spells CSARDLGLAGHYNEQFF. The CDR3, as DNA: TGCAGTGCTAGAGATCTGGGACTAGCGGGACACTACAATGAGCAGTTCTTC.

This chain links TRBV30 with TRBJ2-3; TRBD2 aligns across 10 bases. The V segment lost 4 bases and the J segment 1 base; nucleotides outside the gene matches: 5. Germline V gene data show CDR1 as GTSNPN and CDR2 as SVGIG (reference sequence). The CDR3 runs 15 residues. CDR3 protein: CAWTSGGYRTDTQYF. The CDR3, as DNA: TGTGCCTGGACTAGCGGGGGCTATCGCACAGATACGCAGTATTTT.

This chain uses TRBV20-1 with TRBJ1-2; TRBD1 might be the D (5 bases). Germline-derived CDR1 and CDR2 are DFQATT and SNEGSKA (reference sequence). This CDR3 spans 13 amino acids. Trimming removed 3 bases from V and 3 bases from J, with 11 bases in between. As DNA, the CDR3 is TGCAGTGCTAGTGCAGGGATTTACTATGGCTACACCTTC. Translation gives CSASAGIYYGYTF.

The V call is TRBV4-2, the J call TRBJ2-1; the D call may be TRBD1 or TRBD2 (6 bases each). Per the germline V gene, CDR1 is LGHNA and CDR2 is YNFKEQ. V lost 8 bases to trimming and J lost 6 bases, with 8 bases between them. The CDR3 consists of 11 residues. CDR3 in amino acids: CASGGGNEQFF. CDR3 DNA: TGTGCCAGCGGAGGGGGCAATGAGCAGTTCTTC.

This clonotype was seen just once. The V gene is TRBV6-4, the J gene TRBJ2-3; 8 nucleotides agree with TRBD2. Germline CDR1 and CDR2: MRHNA and SNTAGT. CDR3 length: 14 amino acids. J lost 4 bases, V lost 3 bases, and 3 bases had no gene match. CDR3: CASSESGGADTQYF. The DNA for the CDR3 is TGTGCCAGCAGTGAGAGCGGGGGCGCAGATACGCAGTATTTT.

The chain links TRBV30 to TRBJ2-7, with D possibly TRBD2 on 5 matching bases. Trimming removed 0 bases at V and 3 bases at J, with 9 bases between. CDR1 and CDR2 (germline): GTSNPN, SVGIG (reference sequence). The CDR3 sequence is 13 residues long. The CDR3: CAWSVAGFYEQYV. CDR3 sequence (DNA): TGTGCCTGGAGTGTCGCGGGTTTCTACGAGCAGTACGTC.